This T cell receptor (beta chain) was identified during a study of T cell repertoires and HLA-DP antigens. Study-wide context: Donors were two male and one female, aged 18-to-29 to 60-to-69.

Between the trimmed V and J ends, which lost 4 bases and 7 bases, there was a span of 16 bases. The CDR3 loop spans 13 amino acids. In germline, CDR1 is GTSNPN, CDR2 SVGIG (reference sequence). Some clones are missing from TCRdb's copy, which holds only in-frame ones; the method was immunoSEQ multiplex PCR. Among 55,000 to 80,000 clones, around 77% were seen once, and the ten largest hold around 1.6%. Study outcomes and limitations: Average cumulative frequency of previously undetected clones was roughly 36% against one allele and around 48% against the other.

About this clone itself: Its antigen is undetermined.

This TCR was recovered from a man in his sixties in good health and CMV-seronegative. The sequenced material came from CD4+ T cells from PBMCs. The chain employs TRBV30 and TRBJ1-2; perhaps TRBD1 as D (5 bases). CDR3: CAWTMYGTGGYTF. CDR3 in DNA: TGTGCCTGGACTATGTATGGGACTGGTGGCTACACCTTC.